This record covers a single T cell receptor (beta chain). Its antigen is unidentified. This entry comes from a study of human T cells and chemical hapten exposure. Findings and caveats of the study: In the PT1 data, expanded TCR counts showed a positive correlation with patch test score. No change in TCRs above 1 in 1000 frequency was produced by DPC sensitization.

This CDR3 is 12 amino acids long. The V and J ends lost 5 bases and 4 bases respectively, with 7 bases between them. CDR1 is MDHEN, CDR2 SYDVKM, per germline. Regarding time point: pre-sensitization, week 0. Specified treatment: therapeutic diphenylcyclopropenone sensitization with weekly scalp DPC. The study's library attached unique molecular identifiers to single cDNA molecules. Original processing methods: The number of TCRs in each sample had a median of approximately 93,000 and spanned about 23,224 to 700,000. One entry per CDR3 protein results from TCRdb running MiXCR on the RACE reads. These V and J calls rely on TCRdb rather than the paper's analysis. The table lists 180,000 or so distinct CDR3 sequences, about 31% of them singletons.

The sequences come from whole blood, collected in connection with sensitization to the hapten diphenylcyclopropenone (DPC). The V and J genes are TRBV28 and TRBJ2-3, with D tentatively TRBD2 (6 bases). The origin of this receptor is a woman aged 25 to 39 with alopecia areata. Some clones in this sample may be carry-over from other donors' samples. The CDR3 region is CASSASADTQYF. DNA for the CDR3: TGTGCCAGCAGTGCTAGCGCAGATACGCAGTATTTT.